Listed below are T cell receptor beta chains from one sample, sequenced in a study of cytomegalovirus exposure and HLA in healthy donors. Method: immunoSEQ multiplex PCR; TCRdb's copy keeps in-frame clones and lacks some. The table has some 160,000 clones, around 77% seen once. The sequencing sample was made of PBMCs. The receptors stem from a man in his 60s in good health and CMV-seronegative. Both conserved end residues are part of each CDR3. D genes are given only for firm matches. A row's size may be missing; if present it is once, few, many or a size class.

>TRBV29-1|.|.|13|TRBJ2-3
TGCAGCGTTGAAGCCTACCAGGGAGATACGCAGTATTTT
CSVEAYQGDTQYF
>TRBV11-3|.|.|15|TRBJ1-6
TGTGCCAGCAGCCAAGGGGGTCTGGGGAATTCACCCCTCCACTTT
CASSQGGLGNSPLHF
>TRBV2|TRBD1|.|13|TRBJ1-5
TGTGCCAGCAGGACAGGGGGCAATCAGCCCCAGCATTTT
CASRTGGNQPQHF
>TRBV7-7|.|once|13|TRBJ2-7
TGTGCTAGCAGCTTATCTCCCAGCTACGAGCAGTACTTC
CASSLSPSYEQYF
>TRBV19|TRBD2|few|15|TRBJ2-1
TGTGCCAGTAGTCCCAGCGGGAGCTCGTACAATGAGCAGTTCTTC
CASSPSGSSYNEQFF
>TRBV7-9|.|.|14|TRBJ2-2
TGTGCCAGCAGGGCTCAGGGTGATTCCGGGGAGCTGTTTTTT
CASRAQGDSGELFF
>TRBV6-1|.|.|13|TRBJ2-7
TGTGCCAGCAGGAGCCTACCTCCTAATGAGCAGTACTTC
CASRSLPPNEQYF
>TRBV18|.|.|14|TRBJ2-7
TGTGCCAGCTCACCACCCCTAGGGGTGGACGAGCAGTACTTC
CASSPPLGVDEQYF
>TRBV2|.|.|13|TRBJ1-2
TGTGCCAGCAAAGCAGGGGCCGACTATGGCTACACCTTC
CASKAGADYGYTF
>TRBV18|TRBD1|.|15|TRBJ1-4
TGTGCCAGCTCACCCCGGCGGGACAGTAATGAAAAACTGTTTTTT
CASSPRRDSNEKLFF
>TRBV4-2|TRBD1|.|16|TRBJ2-7
TGTGCCAGCAGCCAAGAGGAAGGGACAGGGGCGTACGAGCAGTACTTC
CASSQEEGTGAYEQYF
>TRBV27|TRBD1|.|12|TRBJ1-4
TGTGCCAGCCGGACAGGGAATGAAAAACTGTTTTTT
CASRTGNEKLFF
>TRBV7-2|TRBD1|.|12|TRBJ2-5
TGTGCCAGCAGCATCAGGGGGGAGACCCAGTACTTC
CASSIRGETQYF
>TRBV7-9|.|.|15|TRBJ1-6
TGTGCCAGCAGCTCAAACGGGGGACGGAATTCACCCCTCCACTTT
CASSSNGGRNSPLHF
>TRBV4-1|TRBD2|.|15|TRBJ2-5
TGCGCCAGCAGCACCCGCGGCGGGAGACAAGAGACCCAGTACTTC
CASSTRGGRQETQYF
>TRBV28|TRBD1|.|15|TRBJ2-7
TGTGCCAGCAGTATATCCGGGACAGGGTCGCTTGAGCAGTACTTC
CASSISGTGSLEQYF
>TRBV6-6|.|.|14|TRBJ2-3
TGTGCCAGCAGGAGGACAGCTAGCACAGATACGCAGTATTTT
CASRRTASTDTQYF
>TRBV27|TRBD2|.|16|TRBJ2-3
TGTGCCAGCACCATACGACTAGCGGGGGGGGCAGATACGCAGTATTTT
CASTIRLAGGADTQYF
>TRBV6-1|.|.|15|TRBJ2-2
TGTGCCAGCAGTCCCCGGACTTTAAACACCGGGGAGCTGTTTTTT
CASSPRTLNTGELFF
>TRBV30|.|.|13|TRBJ1-2
TGTGCCTGGAGTTCCGCAGGGGAAGTGGGCTACACCTTC
CAWSSAGEVGYTF
>TRBV19|.|.|15|TRBJ2-7
TGTGCCAGTAGTATTCCAGCGGCCGGAGGGTTGGAGCAGTACTTC
CASSIPAAGGLEQYF
>TRBV19|.|once|14|TRBJ2-1
TGTGCCAGTAGCCTCATGAGCTCCTACAATGAGCAGTTCTTC
CASSLMSSYNEQFF
>TRBV28|.|once|16|TRBJ2-3
TGTGCCAGCATCCCCCTCCGGGTCAGGGGTACAGATACGCAGTATTTT
CASIPLRVRGTDTQYF
>TRBV5-8|.|once|13|TRBJ2-7
TGTGCCAGCAGCTTTAGCAGAATCTACGAGCAGTACTTC
CASSFSRIYEQYF
>TRBV5-1|.|.|12|TRBJ2-7
TGCGCCAGCAGCTCCATCTCCTACGAGCAGTACTTC
CASSSISYEQYF
>TRBV2|.|.|11|TRBJ1-1
TGTGCCAGCAGTGGAGGGATTGAAGCTTTCTTT
CASSGGIEAFF
>TRBV6-4|.|.|13|TRBJ2-2
TGTGCCAGCAGTGTTCAGGCGACCGGGGAGCTGTTTTTT
CASSVQATGELFF
>TRBV28|TRBD1|.|15|TRBJ1-5
TGTGCCAGCAGTCTTCCCTACAGGGGGAATCAGCCCCAGCATTTT
CASSLPYRGNQPQHF
>TRBV4-1|.|.|16|TRBJ1-2
TGCGCCAGCAGCCAAGAGCGGACTCGGGGAGCCTATGGCTACACCTTC
CASSQERTRGAYGYTF
>TRBV6-5|TRBD1|.|15|TRBJ2-1
TGTGCCAGCAGCGGTACAGGGGGCGCCTACAATGAGCAGTTCTTC
CASSGTGGAYNEQFF
>TRBV5-1|TRBD2|.|17|TRBJ2-5
TGCGCCAGCAGCTTGGGGAGACTAGCGGGGGCCCAAGAGACCCAGTACTTC
CASSLGRLAGAQETQYF
>TRBV5-1|TRBD1|.|15|TRBJ1-4
TGCGCCAGCAGCTCAACAGGGGGATTCAATGAAAAACTGTTTTTT
CASSSTGGFNEKLFF
>TRBV7-9|.|once|14|TRBJ1-1
TGTGCCAGCAGCTTAGTGGGGGGGGGCACTGAAGCTTTCTTT
CASSLVGGGTEAFF
>TRBV19|TRBD1|.|20|TRBJ1-3
TGTGCCAGTAGTATCCGACCCGGGACAGGGGCCGTGAGCTCTGGAAACACCATATATTTT
CASSIRPGTGAVSSGNTIYF
>TRBV30|.|.|15|TRBJ1-1
TGTGCCTGGAGTGTCGGGGATTCTGTTGGCACTGAAGCTTTCTTT
CAWSVGDSVGTEAFF
>TRBV30|.|.|13|TRBJ2-7
TGTGCCTGGAGTGTAAGTGGGCTTCCCGAGCAGTACTTC
CAWSVSGLPEQYF
>TRBV7-6|.|.|14|TRBJ1-4
TGTGCCAGCAGCTTCGCTTCGGTTGGTGAAAAACTGTTTTTT
CASSFASVGEKLFF
>TRBV29-1|TRBD2|.|16|TRBJ2-7
TGCAGCGTCCGCATCTGGGCTAGCGGGAGCTCCTACGAGCAGTACTTC
CSVRIWASGSSYEQYF
>TRBV21-1|.|.|11|TRBJ2-7
TGTGCCAGCAGCAGGCCCTACGAGCAGTACTTC
CASSRPYEQYF
>TRBV18|.|.|16|TRBJ1-6
TGTGCCAGCTCACTCGGACGGGACTCCTATAATTCACCCCTCCACTTT
CASSLGRDSYNSPLHF
>TRBV27|.|.|13|TRBJ1-6
TGTGCCAGCAGGGACAGTTTTAATTCACCCCTCCACTTT
CASRDSFNSPLHF
>TRBV29-1|TRBD2|.|12|TRBJ2-1
TGCAGCGTTGAACGCGGGGGTAATGAGCAGTTCTTC
CSVERGGNEQFF
>TRBV4-1|.|.|15|TRBJ1-3
TGCGCCAGCAGCCGCCAACAGGGCTCTGGAAACACCATATATTTT
CASSRQQGSGNTIYF
>TRBV27|TRBD2|.|15|TRBJ2-1
TGTGCCAGCAGGGGAGCGGGACTAGATTCGGATGAGCAGTTCTTC
CASRGAGLDSDEQFF
>TRBV6-1|.|.|13|TRBJ2-3
TGTGCCAGCAACCCCAGGGTTCCAGATACGCAGTATTTT
CASNPRVPDTQYF
>TRBV6-1|.|.|15|TRBJ2-5
TGTGCCAGCAGTGAGGTTCCAGGTCGAAGAGAGACCCAGTACTTC
CASSEVPGRRETQYF
>TRBV6-6|.|few|13|TRBJ1-1
TGTGCCAGCAGTGAGAGGGCGAACACTGAAGCTTTCTTT
CASSERANTEAFF
>TRBV27|TRBD1|few|16|TRBJ2-2
TGTGCCAGCAGTTTATTCGGGACAGCGAACACCGGGGAGCTGTTTTTT
CASSLFGTANTGELFF
>TRBV28|.|.|13|TRBJ2-7
TGTGCCAGCATCTCGGGGGGCACCTACGAGCAGTACTTC
CASISGGTYEQYF
>TRBV7-8|TRBD2|.|19|TRBJ2-1
TGTGCCAGCAGCGACGGACTAGCGGGGGGGCCGGATAGGGACAATGAGCAGTTCTTC
CASSDGLAGGPDRDNEQFF
>TRBV27|TRBD2|.|15|TRBJ2-1
TGTGCCAGCACCCCCGGGACTAGCGGGAGGAATGAGCAGTTCTTC
CASTPGTSGRNEQFF
>TRBV5-8|.|few|12|TRBJ2-7
TGTGCCAGAAGCTTGAGCTTCTACGAGCAGTACTTC
CARSLSFYEQYF
>TRBV5-1|TRBD2|once|16|TRBJ2-1
TGCGCCAGCAGCAACCACTACCGGGAGGATGGAAATGAGCAGTTCTTC
CASSNHYREDGNEQFF
>TRBV6-1|.|.|15|TRBJ1-2
TGTGCCAGCAGTGAAAGTGGCAGGGGATTCTATGGCTACACCTTC
CASSESGRGFYGYTF